This TCR beta chain originates from a study of OX40 agonist ivuxolimab in advanced cancers. In the study overall: Dose-escalation patients had hepatocellular carcinoma, melanoma, renal cell or head and neck cancer. Averaging roughly 60 years in age, with a range of about 23 to 79, the cohort was approximately 84% male. Partial responses, seen in three patients, involved one hepatocellular carcinoma and two cutaneous melanomas.

Blood samples were obtained at baseline, cycle 4 day 1, and cycle 7 day 1. The CDR3 covers 14 residues. V shed 4 bases and J 6 bases; nucleotides not matched to a gene: 8. The germline CDR1 and CDR2 sequences are SGDLS and YYNGEE. Using immunoSEQ multiplex PCR, the repertoire was profiled, and TCRdb retains in-frame clones only, with some absent. The sample comprises tens of thousands of clones, around 85% of which are singletons, and about 5% rests with the top ten. This clone was seen a few times. The same CDR3 arises from other DNA sequences in this sample as well. Sequencing used CD4+ or CD8+ T cells sorted from blood, obtained in a trial of the OX40 agonist ivuxolimab. The clonotype comes from an adult with an advanced solid tumor such as melanoma, head and neck, liver or kidney cancer. This sequence joins TRBV9 and TRBJ2-7; TRBD1 agrees at 9 bases. CDR3 nucleotides: TGTGCCAGCAGCAACCGGGACAGGGAGGGCGAGCAGTACTTC. It yields the protein CASSNRDREGEQYF.